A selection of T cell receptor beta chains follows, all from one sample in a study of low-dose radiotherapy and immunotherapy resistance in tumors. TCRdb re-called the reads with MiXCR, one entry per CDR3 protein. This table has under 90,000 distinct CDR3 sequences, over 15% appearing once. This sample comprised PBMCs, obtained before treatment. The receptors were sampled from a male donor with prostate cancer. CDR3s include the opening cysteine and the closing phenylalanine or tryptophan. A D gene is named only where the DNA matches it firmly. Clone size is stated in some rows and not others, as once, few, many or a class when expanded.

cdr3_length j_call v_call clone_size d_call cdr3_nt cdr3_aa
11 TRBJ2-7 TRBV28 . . TGTGCCAGCAGTGGGGCTGGAGCTGCGTACTTC CASSGAGAAYF
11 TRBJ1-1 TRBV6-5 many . TGTGCCAGCAGAGGGGGCACTGAAGCTTTCTTT CASRGGTEAFF
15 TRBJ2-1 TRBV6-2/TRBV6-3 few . TGTGCCAGCAGTTCGGGCCTTGAGGAGGGGAATGAGCAGTTCTTC CASSSGLEEGNEQFF
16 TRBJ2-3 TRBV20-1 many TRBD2 TGCAGTGCTGCCGGGACTAGCGGGGATCACACAGATACGCAGTATTTT CSAAGTSGDHTDTQYF
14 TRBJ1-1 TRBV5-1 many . TGCGCCAGCAGCGCAATTCTAGGACCCCCTGAAGCTTTCTTT CASSAILGPPEAFF
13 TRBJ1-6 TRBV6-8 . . TGTGCCAGCAGTTCCCGGAGCAATTCACCCCTCCACTTT CASSSRSNSPLHF
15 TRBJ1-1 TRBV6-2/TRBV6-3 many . TGTGCCAGCAGTTACCCTCCGGGGTTGGGCACTGAAGCTTTCTTT CASSYPPGLGTEAFF
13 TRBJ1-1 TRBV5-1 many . TGCGCCAGCAGCTTGAGTGCGGACACTGAAGCTTTCTTT CASSLSADTEAFF
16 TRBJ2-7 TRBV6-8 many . TGTGCCAGCAGTTACTTTGTGGGGGAGAGATCCTACGAGCAGTACTTC CASSYFVGERSYEQYF
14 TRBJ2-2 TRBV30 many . TGTGCCTGCAGTTCGGGTATTTACACCGGGGAGCTGTTTTTT CACSSGIYTGELFF
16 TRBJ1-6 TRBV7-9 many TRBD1 TGTGCCAGCAGCTCGACGGCAGGGGGGCAGGGGTCACCCCTCCACTTT CASSSTAGGQGSPLHF
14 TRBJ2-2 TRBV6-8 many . TGTGCCAGCAGTGCGGGACAGAACACCGGGGAGCTGTTTTTT CASSAGQNTGELFF
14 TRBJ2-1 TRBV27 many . TGTGCCAGCAGTCCGTATGGGTCCTACAATGAGCAGTTCTTC CASSPYGSYNEQFF
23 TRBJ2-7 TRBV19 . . . CASTNQTSMYLCASMATVYEQYF
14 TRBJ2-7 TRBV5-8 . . TGTGCCAGCAGCTTGGGGCCAGCGGTCTACGAGCAGTACTTC CASSLGPAVYEQYF